This T cell receptor (beta chain) was sequenced in a study of blood T cell repertoires in COVID-19. Study details: Samples came from the United States, Italy and Spain, spanning acute and convalescent COVID-19. Sources were T cells, B-cell-depleted T cells, or PBMCs; the material itself was cDNA or gDNA.

Original processing notes: Nucleated cell number was recorded as an estimate derived from reference gene primer amplification. Assay used: immunoSEQ multiplex PCR; TCRdb lists only in-frame clones, some missing. For V, J and clone size, that table is used; D and trimming come from the DNA. The sample has approximately 130,000 clones; around 81% are singletons. The germline V and J ends were trimmed by 5 bases and 5 bases, with 12 bases remaining between them. There are 13 residues in the CDR3. CDR1 is SEHNR and CDR2 is FQNEAQ in the germline V gene (reference sequence). The clonotype originates from a human donor in a cohort sampled during active COVID-19. The sample consisted of peripheral blood. The rearrangement uses TRBV7-9 and TRBJ1-1, with D perhaps matching TRBD1 (5 bases). Here the CDR3 DNA reads TGTGCCAGCAGCCAGGTGGCAGGGACTGAAGCTTTCTTT. Translation gives CASSQVAGTEAFF.